This T cell receptor beta chain was profiled in a study of cytotoxic CD8 clonotypes in ibrutinib-treated CLL. The V and J ends lost 6 bases and 1 base, in that order; junction bases with no gene match: 0. This CDR3 has 14 residues. CDR1 is MNHEY and CDR2 is SMNVEV in the germline V gene (reference sequence). Sequencing used immunoSEQ multiplex PCR; TCRdb keeps in-frame clones, though not all of them. The sample holds approximately 210,000 clones, 72% seen once. In its sample, this clone was seen once. Antigen: not known. Study results and limitations: Starting clonality was above that of age-matched healthy donors and tracked circulating CD8+ T-cell counts.

V gene TRBV27 combines with J gene TRBJ2-3; TRBD2 agrees at 11 bases. This receptor was identified in a human donor with chronic lymphocytic leukemia. The starting material was PBMCs, obtained after 24 months of ibrutinib treatment. CDR3 sequence: CASRGLAGTDTQYF. The CDR3 bases are TGTGCCAGCAGGGGACTAGCGGGCACAGATACGCAGTATTTT.